This T cell receptor (beta chain) came from a study of T-cell memory formation after mild COVID-19. Points from the study as a whole: Among clones peaking at day 37 in the second wave, SARS-CoV-2 specificity remained unconfirmed.

This CDR3 spans 15 amino acids. The germline V gene encodes CDR1 MGHRA and CDR2 YSYEKL. V lost 0 bases and J lost 7, with 12 bases in between. From the 5' RACE reads, TCRdb called clonotypes with MiXCR, one entry per CDR3 protein. This sample has approximately 560,000 distinct CDR3 sequences; 17% occur once, and the top ten carry roughly 8.2%. This clonotype has only a few counts. Its antigen remains unknown. Sequencing was performed on PBMCs or a T cell subset sorted from them (not recorded which). The V call is TRBV4-1, the J call TRBJ1-4; D may be TRBD1 (6 bases). The source of this sequence is an adult woman who had mild COVID-19 (a few samples of this study predate the infection). Cell type and time point are not known. CDR3 coding DNA: TGCGCCAGCAGCCAAGATGGGACACCCATTGAAAAACTGTTTTTT. Translated: CASSQDGTPIEKLFF.